The 25 T cell receptor beta chains reported below all come from one sample, sequenced in a study of T cells in Graves' hyperthyroidism and ophthalmopathy. Researchers took RNA transcripts and amplified the TCR beta CDR3 regions from them. The HTBI set primed first-round TCR CDR3 RT-PCR. Using its own MiXCR run on the multiplex PCR reads, TCRdb lists one record per CDR3 protein. The sample holds approximately 380,000 distinct CDR3 sequences, about 14% seen once. The sample was blood. The receptors come from a man in his forties or fifties with Graves' ophthalmopathy.

A note on this clonotype: This sequence may be a read error, since a much larger clone differs from it by one base. This CDR3 fails to terminate in the conserved phenylalanine or tryptophan, so it likely reflects a read error. V is TRBV5-5 and J is TRBJ1-6, with D possibly being TRBD1 (5 bases). CDR1 and CDR2 (germline): SGHKS, YYEKEE (reference sequence). The CDR3 covers 16 residues. In nucleotides, the CDR3 is TGCGCCAGCAGCTTGGCCGGGAGGGGCCCGAATTCACCCCTCCACCTT. Its protein is CASSLAGRGPNSPLHL.

This clonotype has just a few counts. The chain employs TRBV27 and TRBJ1-3; unclear D gene. Germline lookup yields CDR1 MNHEY and CDR2 SMNVEV (reference sequence). The ends were cut back, 6 bases at V and 1 base at J, with 16 bases in the middle. The CDR3 sequence is 16 residues long. This CDR3 is CASRTSSSYSGNTIYF. In nucleotides, the CDR3 is TGTGCCAGCAGAACGTCGTCTTCGTATTCTGGAAACACCATATATTTT.

This clonotype has at least ten counts. The chain recombines TRBV30 with TRBJ2-1, with 9 bases lining up with TRBD2. The CDR3 is 15 residues long. The germline CDR1 and CDR2 sequences are GTSNPN and SVGIG (reference sequence). J gave up 8 bases and V 0 bases, and 8 bases lay outside the gene matches. Here the CDR3 DNA reads TGTGCCTGGAGTGTGGGTAGCGGGAGTTTCGATGAGCAGTTCTTC. It translates to CAWSVGSGSFDEQFF.

This clonotype was counted at least ten times. V and J are TRBV30 and TRBJ2-3; possibly TRBD2 for D (5 bases). The V end was cut by 3 bases, the J end by 4 bases, with 11 bases between. CDR3 length: 13 amino acids. CDR1 is GTSNPN, CDR2 SVGIG, per germline (reference sequence). The CDR3 DNA reads as TGTGCCTGGAGCGGCGGGTCCGCAGATACGCAGTATTTT. Amino acids: CAWSGGSADTQYF.

The J gene is TRBJ2-7, the V gene TRBV28; D possibly corresponds to TRBD1 (6 bases). The CDR3 runs to 14 residues. Per germline, CDR1 MDHEN and CDR2 SYDVKM. V shed 5 bases and J shed 3 bases, with 14 bases lying between them. This CDR3 reads CASSNSGDVYEQYF. The CDR3 nucleotides are TGTGCCAGCAGTAACTCAGGGGACGTCTACGAGCAGTACTTC.

This clonotype showed up many times. The gene calls are TRBV11-2 and TRBJ2-3; D call uncertain. The CDR3 is made up of 12 amino acids. Germline CDR1 reads SGHAT; CDR2 reads FQNNGV. V was clipped by 6 bases and J by 0 bases, with 4 bases between them. CDR3 in amino acids: CASSRSTDTQYF. DNA of the CDR3: TGTGCCAGCAGTAGGAGCACAGATACGCAGTATTTT.

The CDR3 region is CAWRYREDEQFF. For the CDR3, the DNA is TGTGCCTGGAGATACAGGGAGGATGAGCAGTTCTTC. This sequence joins TRBV30 and TRBJ2-1, with D perhaps given as TRBD1 or TRBD2 (6 bases each). The CDR3 sequence is 12 residues long. V lost 3 bases and J 8 bases, leaving 11 bases between the germline ends. Germline CDR1 reads GTSNPN; CDR2 reads SVGIG (reference sequence).

This clonotype was counted at least ten times. The chain joins TRBV28 to TRBJ2-6; D gene ambiguous. The germline gives CDR1 MDHEN, CDR2 SYDVKM. The V gene lost 5 bases and the J gene lost 3 bases, with 14 bases spanning the gap. This CDR3 has 16 amino acids. The CDR3 loop is CASSPAFGLGANVLTF. The DNA for the CDR3 is TGTGCCAGCAGTCCCGCATTTGGGCTTGGGGCCAACGTCCTGACTTTC. Drawing the rest from reference TRBV28 and TRBJ2-6, the complete variable domain is DVKVTQSSRYLVKRTGEKVFLECVQDMDHENMFWYRQDPGLGLRLIYFSYDVKMKEKGDIPEGYSVSREKKERFSLILESASTNQTSMYLCASSPAFGLGANVLTFGAGSRLTVL.

This clonotype was found many times. The chain has TRBV6-2 or TRBV6-3 and TRBJ2-3; D might be TRBD1 or TRBD2, each matching 5 bases. Trimming removed 1 base from V and 6 bases from J, with 14 bases in between. The germline gives CDR1 MNHEY, CDR2 SVGEGT. There are 15 residues in the CDR3. CDR3 residues: CASSYLGTPPDTQYF. In DNA form, the CDR3 reads TGTGCCAGCAGTTACTTGGGGACCCCGCCGGATACGCAGTATTTT.

The table lists this clonotype with many counts. This chain uses TRBV20-1 with TRBJ1-5; D may be TRBD1 (6 bases). The germline V gene has CDR1 DFQATT and CDR2 SNEGSKA (reference sequence). The V end was cut by 5 bases, the J end by 2 bases, with 10 bases between. The CDR3 is 13 amino acids. The CDR3 region has the DNA TGCAGTGCTGACCCAGGGGGCAATCAGCCCCAGCATTTT. Its protein is CSADPGGNQPQHF.

The chain employs TRBV9 and TRBJ2-6; 10 bases match TRBD2. Germline V CDR1 and CDR2: SGDLS, YYNGEE. This CDR3 has 18 amino acids. Trimming removed 0 bases from V and 0 bases from J; junction bases left unmatched: 3. The CDR3 DNA reads as TGTGCCAGCAGCGTAGTTCCTAGCGGGAGCTCTGGGGCCAACGTCCTGACTTTC. It is translated as CASSVVPSGSSGANVLTF.

This clonotype was seen many times. The rearrangement uses TRBV28 and TRBJ1-1, with D tentatively TRBD1 (5 bases). The CDR3 extends over 12 amino acids. Germline V lookup: CDR1 MDHEN, CDR2 SYDVKM. Trimming stripped 8 bases from V and 2 bases from J, with 9 bases between. The CDR3 nucleotides read TGTGCCAGCCGACGGGACAACACTGAAGCTTTCTTT. Amino acids: CASRRDNTEAFF.

This clonotype has just a few counts. The chain carries TRBV5-5 and TRBJ2-5; 12 nucleotides match TRBD1. Germline loops: CDR1 SGHKS, CDR2 YYEKEE (reference sequence). CDR3 length equals 16 residues. Unmatched junction bases numbered 8, after V lost 4 bases and J lost 4 bases. CDR3 sequence (DNA): TGTGCCAGCAGCCGTGGGGACAGGGGGCGGGGAGAGACCCAGTACTTC. It specifies CASSRGDRGRGETQYF.

The J gene is TRBJ2-1, the V gene TRBV5-1, with 7 bases that match TRBD1. Germline assignment: CDR1 SGHRS and CDR2 YFSETQ. This CDR3 spans 15 amino acids. The V and J ends lost 4 bases and 0 bases, in that order; junction bases with no gene match: 4. CDR3 protein: CASSQRTGSYNEQFF. In nucleotides, the CDR3 is TGCGCCAGCAGCCAACGGACAGGCTCCTACAATGAGCAGTTCTTC.

Many counts were recorded for this clonotype. The V call is TRBV12-3 or TRBV12-4, the J call TRBJ2-5; 9 bases align to TRBD2. The CDR3 loop spans 16 amino acids. After removal of 7 bases from V and 4 bases from J, the junction contained 13 bases not matched to a gene. The CDR3 sequence is CASKVELSGSRETQYF. CDR3 nucleotides: TGTGCCAGCAAGGTGGAACTTAGCGGGAGTCGAGAGACCCAGTACTTC.

This clonotype was recorded many times. J is TRBJ1-4 and V is TRBV12-3 or TRBV12-4; D is unresolved. Trimming took 9 bases from V and 2 from J, leaving 7 bases between them. The CDR3 has 12 amino acids. CDR3: CASRRTNEKLFF. The CDR3, as DNA: TGTGCCAGTCGCCGCACTAATGAAAAACTGTTTTTT.

The sample holds a few counts of this clonotype. This chain uses TRBV12-3 or TRBV12-4 with TRBJ1-4, with 7 bases identical to TRBD1. The length of the CDR3 is 13 residues. Unmatched junction bases numbered 4, after V lost 6 bases and J lost 6 bases. Written as DNA, the CDR3 is TGTGCCAGCAGATGGACAGGAGATGAAAAACTGTTTTTT. Translation gives CASRWTGDEKLFF.

This clonotype was observed at least ten times. The genes are TRBV3-1 and TRBJ2-1; D may be TRBD1 (6 bases). Trimming removed 1 base from V and 4 bases from J, with 17 bases in between. The CDR3 consists of 17 residues. Germline V lookup: CDR1 LGHDT, CDR2 YNNKEL (reference sequence). The CDR3 sequence: CASSQVSAGEFYNEQFF. The CDR3 DNA is TGTGCCAGCAGCCAAGTATCGGCAGGGGAGTTTTACAATGAGCAGTTCTTC.

In this sample, this clonotype turned up many times. The V gene is TRBV5-1, the J gene TRBJ2-3; D is tentatively TRBD1 or TRBD2 (5 bases each). Germline CDR1 is SGHRS and CDR2 is YFSETQ. CDR3 length: 14 residues. V was cut by 4 bases and J by 5 bases, with 14 bases left in between. For the CDR3, the DNA is TGCGCCAGCAGCCCTGGGGGTCGTGGAGATACGCAGTATTTT. This gives the protein CASSPGGRGDTQYF.

This clonotype was counted ten times or more. The chain has TRBV20-1 and TRBJ2-1, with 14 bases matching TRBD2. The ends lost 3 bases at V and 7 bases at J; junction bases unmatched: 5. This CDR3 is built from 15 residues. Per the germline V gene, CDR1 is DFQATT and CDR2 is SNEGSKA (reference sequence). CDR3 sequence (DNA): TGCAGTGCTAGTGGGGGACTAGCGGGAGAAAATGAGCAGTTCTTC. This codes for CSASGGLAGENEQFF.

This clonotype is a singleton in its sample. The rearrangement links TRBV5-4 to TRBJ2-5; 11 bases are shared with TRBD1. V shed 3 bases and J 4 bases; nucleotides not matched to a gene: 5. The CDR3 covers 15 residues. Germline lookup yields CDR1 SGHNT and CDR2 YYREEE (reference sequence). Here the CDR3 DNA reads TGTGCCAGCAGCTCCAGGACAGGGGGCATAGAGACCCAGTACTTC. Its protein product is CASSSRTGGIETQYF.

This clonotype was recorded many times. The rearrangement joins TRBV2 to TRBJ1-5; 7 bases are shared with TRBD1. CDR1 is SNHLY, CDR2 FYNNEI, per germline. The CDR3 contains 15 residues. Trimming removed 6 bases from V and 0 bases from J; junction bases left unmatched: 5. The CDR3 DNA reads as TGTGCCAGCAGCGGGACAGCCCTTAGCAATCAGCCCCAGCATTTT. Translation: CASSGTALSNQPQHF.

There are many counts of this clonotype. The chain uses TRBV20-1 and TRBJ2-3, with unresolved D. The CDR3 length is 13 residues. With 1 base removed from V and 2 bases from J, the gap between germline ends came to 7 bases. Looked up from germline, CDR1 is DFQATT and CDR2 is SNEGSKA (reference sequence). Here the CDR3 reads CSARAQHTDTQYF. CDR3 bases: TGCAGTGCTAGAGCCCAACACACAGATACGCAGTATTTT.

In its sample, this clonotype was seen many times. V is TRBV7-6 and J is TRBJ2-3; D uncertain. Germline CDR1 reads SGHVS; CDR2 reads FNYEAQ. The V end was cut by 5 bases, the J end by 5 bases, with 11 bases between. This CDR3 has 13 residues. CDR3 coding DNA: TGTGCCAGCAGCATCCGGTGGCAAGATACGCAGTATTTT. Translating it yields CASSIRWQDTQYF.

This clonotype has a count of ten or more. The chain recombines TRBV20-1 with TRBJ2-7, with 8 bases fitting TRBD1. Germline values: CDR1 DFQATT, CDR2 SNEGSKA (reference sequence). The CDR3 has 16 residues. V trimming: 0 bases; J trimming: 2 bases; junction bases outside the gene matches: 9. CDR3 protein: CSARDPRTGLTYEQYF. The CDR3 DNA reads TGCAGTGCTAGAGATCCCAGGACAGGGCTCACCTACGAGCAGTACTTC.